A selection of T cell receptor beta chains follows, all from one sample in a study of vaccination effects on CD4 cells after COVID-19. No antigens are known for them. Produced via immunoSEQ multiplex PCR; TCRdb's table is partial and in-frame only. The table records 25,000 to 35,000 clones, about 80% of them present only once. The source material was CD4+ T cells from PBMCs cultured with SARS-CoV-2 spike peptides, sampled before COVID-19 vaccination. Receptor source: a human donor who received a COVID-19 vaccine. CDR3s include the opening cysteine and the closing phenylalanine or tryptophan. The order of the fields is V gene, J gene, clone size, CDR3 protein. The size entry is marked missing in some rows and otherwise reads once, few, many or a size class.

>TRBV6-5|TRBJ2-1|NA
CASTRQGGRNEQFF
>TRBV12-2|TRBJ1-4|NA
CASRSQPRVWEKLFF
>TRBV19|TRBJ2-5|NA
CASSKLAGGPETQYF
>TRBV19|TRBJ1-6|NA
CASSTGTPNSPLHF
>TRBV28|TRBJ1-2|once
CASGPLAPIRGGYTF
>TRBV18|TRBJ1-2|medium-sized
CASSATGTPAGGYTF
>TRBV30|TRBJ2-5|NA
CAWKAPPKETQYF
>TRBV6-2/TRBV6-3|TRBJ1-1|NA
CASSYERGEAFF
>TRBV3-1/TRBV3-2|TRBJ1-5|NA
CAPGGPQPQHF
>TRBV4-1|TRBJ1-5|few
CASSQAGGGQPQHF
>TRBV11-1|TRBJ2-3|NA
CASSLDGRGRTDTQYF
>TRBV3-1/TRBV3-2|TRBJ1-4|few
CASTRGGNEKLFF
>TRBV5-1|TRBJ2-2|NA
CASSLGGHNGELFF
>TRBV6-6|TRBJ2-1|NA
CASRLAGGSNEQFF
>TRBV19|TRBJ2-5|NA
CASSPTGLAASQYF
>TRBV12-5|TRBJ2-2|NA
CASGLILGGRNTGELFF
>TRBV14|TRBJ2-3|NA
CASSQDTAFGTQYF
>TRBV6-5|TRBJ1-1|NA
CASSLGQMNTEAFF
>TRBV5-6|TRBJ1-2|once
CASSFSDRVYGYTF
>TRBV5-4|TRBJ2-7|NA
CASSLERSFYEQYF
>TRBV3-1/TRBV3-2|TRBJ2-7|NA
CASSHRSHYEQYF
>TRBV10-3|TRBJ1-1|NA
CAPYYPEGDTEAFF
>TRBV5-4|TRBJ1-4|NA
CASSRQGSSEKLFF
>TRBV25-1|TRBJ1-2|NA
CASSEQGPDGYTF
>TRBV20-1|TRBJ2-1|few
CSASYGTSGRYNEQFF
>TRBV6-4|TRBJ2-2|NA
CARGGASGGELFF
>TRBV18|TRBJ2-3|NA
CASSPQDRPSTDTQYF
>TRBV5-6|TRBJ1-5|NA
CASSLGPGQIYSNQPQHF
>TRBV30|TRBJ2-7|NA
CAWSAPGGLAGVRQYF
>TRBV15|TRBJ2-1|once
CATSSVDREQDEQFF
>TRBV11-3|TRBJ2-5|NA
CASSLGGTSAQETQYF
>TRBV6-1|TRBJ1-1|NA
CASSEYQTREAFF
>TRBV30|TRBJ1-1|NA
CAWSRQLNTEAFF
>TRBV5-6|TRBJ2-2|NA
CASSLGGGNTGELFF
>TRBV7-2|TRBJ2-5|NA
CASSPGGRETQYF
>TRBV27|TRBJ2-5|NA
CASSLTKPQETQYF
>TRBV2|TRBJ2-7|NA
CASRVTSGSKYF
>TRBV28|TRBJ1-2|NA
CASSPGGMGRYGYTF
>TRBV19|TRBJ2-1|NA
CASSIGPGAYNEQFF
>TRBV9|TRBJ2-3|NA
CASSVSGGYTDTQYF
>TRBV19|TRBJ2-1|NA
CASSIRGGLAGLEQFF
>TRBV30|TRBJ1-1|NA
CAWRVPRGRGKNTEAFF
>TRBV12-3/TRBV12-4|TRBJ2-7|NA
CASSFGGGYEQYF
>TRBV4-2|TRBJ1-1|once
CASSQPQGNDVFF
>TRBV2|TRBJ1-2|NA
CASSEALRDRRYGYTF
>TRBV7-2|TRBJ2-7|NA
CASSPRQGLGYEQYF
>TRBV5-4|TRBJ1-4|NA
CASARGGDGEKLFF
>TRBV7-2|TRBJ2-5|NA
CASSLWKGQETQYF
>TRBV28|TRBJ1-6|few
CASKEWNSPLHF
>TRBV7-2|TRBJ2-2|NA
CASSLEGELFF
>TRBV28|TRBJ2-7|NA
CASSPRRRAASVYEQYF
>TRBV29-1|TRBJ2-3|NA
CSVEPLGTSGRTSTDTQYF
>TRBV30|TRBJ1-3|NA
CGGQGPGNTIYF
>TRBV6-5|TRBJ1-5|NA
CASRPGRNSNQPQHF